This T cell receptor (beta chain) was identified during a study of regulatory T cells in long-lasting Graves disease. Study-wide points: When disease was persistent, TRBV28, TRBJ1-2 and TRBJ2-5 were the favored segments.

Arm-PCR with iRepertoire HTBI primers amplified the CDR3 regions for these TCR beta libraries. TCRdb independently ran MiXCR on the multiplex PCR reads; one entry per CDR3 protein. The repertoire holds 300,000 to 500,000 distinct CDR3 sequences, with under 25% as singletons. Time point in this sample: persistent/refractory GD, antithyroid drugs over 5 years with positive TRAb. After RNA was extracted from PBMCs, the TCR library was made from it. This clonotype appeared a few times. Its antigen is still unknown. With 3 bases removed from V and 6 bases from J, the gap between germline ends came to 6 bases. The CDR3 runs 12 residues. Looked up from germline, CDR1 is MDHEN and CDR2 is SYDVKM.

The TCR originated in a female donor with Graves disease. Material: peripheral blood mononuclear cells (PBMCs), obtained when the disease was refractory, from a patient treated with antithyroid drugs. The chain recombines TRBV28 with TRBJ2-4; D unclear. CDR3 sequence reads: CASSLGRNIQYF. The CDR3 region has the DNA TGTGCCAGCAGTTTGGGTCGAAACATTCAGTACTTC.